This is a list of T cell receptor beta chains from one sample in a study of control samples from healthy donors and cancer patients. Data came from immunoSEQ multiplex PCR; TCRdb stores just in-frame clones and leaves some out. The table has about 59,000 clones, 80% to 90% seen once; the top ten hold 9.5% to 15%. What was sequenced was PBMCs. These receptors all stem from a woman aged 55-70 years with lung cancer. The CDR3 runs from the conserved cysteine through the conserved F or W.

>TRBV6-2/TRBV6-3|TRBJ2-1
CASSPPANEQFF
>TRBV2|TRBJ1-3
CASRGANSGNTIYF
>TRBV19|TRBJ1-2
CASTLDKYGYTF
>TRBV12-3/TRBV12-4|TRBJ1-1
CASREGTEAFF
>TRBV7-3|TRBJ2-7
CASSLGTGGPREQYF
>TRBV5-6|TRBJ2-2
CASSLPRTANTGELFF
>TRBV7-3|TRBJ1-6
CASSQGSYNSPLHF
>TRBV28|TRBJ1-2
CASRIGTGDNYGYTF
>TRBV18|TRBJ2-7
CASSPQGAGMGEQYF
>TRBV21-1|TRBJ2-4
CASRIRTVFRAKNIQYF
>TRBV6-1|TRBJ2-3
CASSEVEGSLATQYF
>TRBV3-1/TRBV3-2|TRBJ2-7
CASSQVEGRNEQYF
>TRBV2|TRBJ2-7
CASITDGTGRYEQYF
>TRBV27|TRBJ1-4
CASSFGGSNEKLFF
>TRBV5-1|TRBJ2-3
CASGQQGHSTDTQYF
>TRBV28|TRBJ2-5
CASSLGGATETQYF
>TRBV3-1/TRBV3-2|TRBJ1-1
CASTTGNTEAFF
>TRBV4-2|TRBJ2-1
CASSQGSSGWAYEQFF
>TRBV3-1/TRBV3-2|TRBJ1-1
CASSPTANTEAFF
>TRBV28|TRBJ2-1
CASIISGGSYNEQFF
>TRBV5-1|TRBJ1-1
CASSLGTGTEAFF
>TRBV2|TRBJ2-1
CASIVEGTLSYNEQFF
>TRBV27|TRBJ1-4
CASSRLLVKGQNEKLFF
>TRBV11-3|TRBJ2-3
CASSLGQLTSTDTQYF
>TRBV28|TRBJ1-6
CASRFWGTGGSPLHF
>TRBV30|TRBJ2-7
CAWSVMGYEQYF
>TRBV27|TRBJ2-7
CANSIAPAYEQYF
>TRBV2|TRBJ2-2
CASGGSPGELFF
>TRBV6-5|TRBJ1-2
CASRQPVTGDYGYTF
>TRBV15|TRBJ1-1
CATSREVHTEAFF
>TRBV9|TRBJ1-6
CASSVDAGGYNSPLHF
>TRBV4-1|TRBJ1-2
CASSQGPDRTYGYTF
>TRBV19|TRBJ2-7
CASSSDSQTLYEQYF
>TRBV5-1|TRBJ2-1
CASSPPGQVFEQFF
>TRBV11-2|TRBJ2-1
CASSLAGQGYNEQFF
>TRBV12-3/TRBV12-4|TRBJ1-2
CASSFDTDYGYTF
>TRBV12-5|TRBJ2-1
CASGDMEQFF
>TRBV5-1|TRBJ1-1
CASSLEFGGREAFF
>TRBV5-6|TRBJ2-7
CASSLGLAGSYEQYF
>TRBV6-4|TRBJ1-3
CASSDLEDSGNTIYF
>TRBV5-6|TRBJ2-6
CASSSGFRANVLTF
>TRBV27|TRBJ2-7
CASSLLALSYEQYF
>TRBV6-5|TRBJ2-2
CASSYYREAGELFF
>TRBV2|TRBJ2-7
CASSEWAEQYF
>TRBV9|TRBJ2-3
CASSVGAGLTDTQYF
>TRBV5-1|TRBJ1-1
CASSSGQPGRTEAFF
>TRBV4-2|TRBJ1-5
CASSQTGYHQPQHF
>TRBV5-1|TRBJ2-7
CASSLTAGGGYEQYF
>TRBV4-1|TRBJ1-3
CASSQGEQTLDTIYF
>TRBV3-1/TRBV3-2|TRBJ2-2
CASSAQGAQSGELFF
>TRBV4-1|TRBJ1-2
CASSQDPAENYGYTF
>TRBV7-8|TRBJ1-6
CASSLRQIYNSPLHF
>TRBV29-1|TRBJ1-1
CSVPGPGLNTEAFF
>TRBV9|TRBJ2-3
CASSVEQGTTDTQYF
>TRBV28|TRBJ1-2
CASSRRIRARGYGYTF
>TRBV6-1|TRBJ2-1
CASSEWSGGSYNEQFF
>TRBV5-1|TRBJ2-3
CASSPGTDPTDTQYF
>TRBV20-1|TRBJ1-3
CSASRTVSGNTIYF
>TRBV2|TRBJ2-2
CASSLYPNTGELFF